The T cell receptor (beta chain) under discussion was sequenced for a study of blood T cell repertoires in COVID-19. Method: immunoSEQ multiplex PCR; TCRdb's copy keeps in-frame clones and lacks some. The table has 100,000 to 150,000 clones, over 75% seen once; the top ten hold 25% to 30%. Per the germline V gene, CDR1 is MDHEN and CDR2 is SYDVKM. The CDR3 runs to 14 residues. After removal of 3 bases from V and 7 bases from J, the junction contained 5 bases not matched to a gene. The chain is built from TRBV28 and TRBJ2-2; TRBD2 matches at 7 bases. This receptor was obtained from a man between 65 and 85 years old with active or convalescent COVID-19. Sequencing was done on a sample of peripheral blood. CDR3 bases: TGTGCCAGCAGTTTCCCCGGGGAGGGCGGGGAGCTGTTTTTT. It is translated as CASSFPGEGGELFF.